These 15 T cell receptor beta chains share one sample of origin, sequenced in a study of T cells after yellow fever vaccination. A single record per CDR3 protein comes from TCRdb applying MiXCR to the 5' RACE reads. Of under 300,000 distinct CDR3 sequences in the sample, 6.9% were seen once. The sample here was CD4+ T cells sorted from PBMCs, taken 15 days after the yellow fever booster vaccination. The receptor source for this set is a young man who received the YFV17D yellow fever vaccine.

The chain links TRBV3-1 to TRBJ2-1, with 15 bases matching TRBD2. The CDR3 runs to 13 residues. In germline, CDR1 is LGHDT, CDR2 YNNKEL (reference sequence). The V and J ends lost 5 bases and 16 bases, in that order; junction bases with no gene match: 6. The CDR3 bases are TGTGCCAGCAGCGACCGGACTAGCGGGAGGGTCTTCTTC. Amino acid sequence: CASSDRTSGRVFF.

This clonotype was seen more than once but under ten times. The chain links TRBV3-1 to TRBJ1-2; D might be TRBD1 (5 bases). V lost 4 bases and J 3 bases, leaving 12 bases between the germline ends. The CDR3 runs to 14 residues. CDR1 LGHDT and CDR2 YNNKEL come from the germline V gene (reference sequence). The CDR3 DNA reads as TGTGCCAGCAGCCGAGACAAAGGGGACTATGGCTACACCTTC. Translated, it gives CASSRDKGDYGYTF.

The rearrangement joins TRBV5-6 to TRBJ1-1; D may be TRBD1 (6 bases). The V end was cut by 5 bases, the J end by 4 bases, with 15 bases between. CDR1 SGHDT and CDR2 YYEEEE come from the germline V gene. CDR3 length: 14 residues. This chain's CDR3 is CASREGGWGTEAFF. The CDR3, as DNA: TGTGCCAGCAGAGAGGGGGGCTGGGGCACTGAAGCTTTCTTT. Using reference TRBV5-6 and TRBJ1-1 for the parts outside the CDR3, the full variable domain is DAGVTQSPTHLIKTRGQQVTLRCSPKSGHDTVSWYQQALGQGPQFIFQYYEEEERQRGNFPDRFSGHQFPNYSSELNVNALLLGDSALYLCASREGGWGTEAFFGQGTRLTVV.

The chain has TRBV9 and TRBJ1-5; the D is unclear. With 0 bases removed from V and 9 bases from J, the gap between germline ends came to 10 bases. This CDR3 has 13 amino acids. Germline V CDR1 and CDR2: SGDLS, YYNGEE. The CDR3 here is CASSVGPTGPQHF. CDR3 nucleotides: TGTGCCAGCAGCGTAGGTCCAACGGGGCCCCAGCATTTT. Complete variable domain (other parts from reference TRBV9 and TRBJ1-5): DSGVTQTPKHLITATGQRVTLRCSPRSGDLSVYWYQQSLDQGLQFLIQYYNGEERAKGNILERFSAQQFPDLHSELNLSSLELGDSALYFCASSVGPTGPQHFGDGTRLSIL.

The chain employs TRBV5-1 and TRBJ1-1; D call uncertain. The CDR3 is 15 residues long. Germline V gives CDR1 SGHRS, CDR2 YFSETQ. The V end was cut by 0 bases, the J end by 4 bases, with 13 bases between. The CDR3 DNA reads TGCGCCAGCAGCTTGGCCTTAGGAGGAAGCACTGAAGCTTTCTTT. The encoded protein is CASSLALGGSTEAFF. The whole variable domain, remainder taken from reference TRBV5-1 and TRBJ1-1, is KAGVTQTPRYLIKTRGQQVTLSCSPISGHRSVSWYQQTPGQGLQFLFEYFSETQRNKGNFPGRFSGRQFSNSRSEMNVSTLELGDSALYLCASSLALGGSTEAFFGQGTRLTVV.

The rearrangement links TRBV5-4 to TRBJ2-7, with D perhaps matching TRBD2 (6 bases). V was pared by 4 bases and J by 3 bases, with 11 bases between. The CDR3 extends over 13 amino acids. From germline, CDR1 is SGHNT and CDR2 YYREEE (reference sequence). CDR3: CASSLMGGYEQYF. The CDR3, as DNA: TGTGCCAGCAGCCTAATGGGGGGCTACGAGCAGTACTTC.

This clonotype showed up many times. For the CDR3, the DNA is TGTGCCAGCAGAACCTGGACTTCCAGCTCCTACAATGAGCAGTTCTTC. It yields the protein CASRTWTSSSYNEQFF. The chain carries TRBV6-5 and TRBJ2-1, with D perhaps TRBD2 (5 bases). The V gene's germline CDR1 is MNHEY and CDR2 SVGAGI. The CDR3 covers 16 residues. With 6 bases removed from V and 0 bases from J, the gap between germline ends came to 15 bases.

V usage is TRBV19 and J usage is TRBJ2-1; D is possibly TRBD2 (6 bases). From germline, CDR1 is LNHDA and CDR2 SQIVND (reference sequence). V gave up 4 bases and J gave up 1 base, with 11 bases separating them. The CDR3 is 15 amino acids. CDR3 nucleotides: TGTGCCAGTAGTAAAGGGACTGGTTCCTACAATGAGCAGTTCTTC. The encoded protein is CASSKGTGSYNEQFF. Filled out from reference TRBV19 and TRBJ2-1, the complete variable domain reads DGGITQSPKYLFRKEGQNVTLSCEQNLNHDAMYWYRQDPGQGLRLIYYSQIVNDFQKGDIAEGYSVSREKKESFPLTVTSAQKNPTAFYLCASSKGTGSYNEQFFGPGTRLTVL.

Turning to this clonotype: A read error may be the cause here, since a much bigger clone is one base away. V and J are TRBV5-6 and TRBJ2-3; D is perhaps TRBD1 (5 bases). The CDR3 length is 14 residues. CDR1 and CDR2 from the germline V gene are SGHDT and YYEEEE. The CDR3 sequence is CASYRAYGAETQYF. The CDR3 DNA is TGTGCCAGCTACCGAGCCTATGGGGCAGAAACGCAGTATTTT.

This clonotype has more than one count but fewer than ten. V is TRBV4-3 and J is TRBJ2-2; D is unclear. Trimming took off 1 base at V and 0 bases at J, with 6 bases between the two ends. CDR1 and CDR2 from the germline V gene are LGHNA and YSLEER. This CDR3 region has 15 residues. DNA of the CDR3: TGCGCCAGCAGCCAAGGTCTAGCGAACACCGGGGAGCTGTTTTTT. It specifies CASSQGLANTGELFF.

The table lists this clonotype with many counts. The chain uses TRBV10-3 and TRBJ2-5, with 11 nucleotides matching TRBD1. Germline trimming cut 0 bases from V and 3 bases from J; bases unmatched to any gene: 3. Germline CDR1 and CDR2: ENHRY and SYGVKD. The CDR3 covers 16 residues. The CDR3 loop is CAISESDRGLEETQYF. The DNA of the CDR3 is TGTGCCATCAGTGAGTCGGACAGGGGGCTGGAAGAGACCCAGTACTTC.

Ten or more counts support this clonotype. V gene TRBV7-2 combines with J gene TRBJ2-1, with 7 bases lining up with TRBD2. V lost 0 bases, J lost 6 bases, and 2 bases stayed unmatched. The germline V gene has CDR1 SGHTA and CDR2 FQGNSA. The CDR3 runs to 14 residues. For the CDR3, the DNA is TGTGCCAGCAGCTTAGCGCAGCGGGGCAATGAGCAGTTCTTC. This translates into CASSLAQRGNEQFF.

V and J are TRBV12-3 or TRBV12-4 and TRBJ2-7; D is perhaps TRBD1 (5 bases). V was pared by 3 bases and J by 4 bases, with 16 bases between. The CDR3 sequence is 15 residues long. The CDR3 reads CASSFRAQGTYEQYF. CDR3 nucleotide sequence: TGTGCCAGCAGTTTCAGGGCTCAGGGAACATACGAGCAGTACTTC.

The CDR3 DNA reads TGTGCCAGCTCACCGGGACAGGGGGACACAGATACGCAGTATTTT. It is translated as CASSPGQGDTDTQYF. V is TRBV18 and J is TRBJ2-3; 11 bases line up with TRBD1. Germline loops: CDR1 KGHSH, CDR2 LQKENI. The CDR3 extends over 15 amino acids. The J segment lost 2 bases and the V segment lost 3 bases, leaving 1 base of the junction unmatched. The whole variable domain, remainder taken from reference TRBV18 and TRBJ2-3, is NAGVMQNPRHLVRRRGQEARLRCSPMKGHSHVYWYRQLPEEGLKFMVYLQKENIIDESGMPKERFSAEFPKEGPSILRIQQVVRGDSAAYFCASSPGQGDTDTQYFGPGTRLTVL.

This clonotype was recorded a few times. V usage is TRBV20-1 and J usage is TRBJ1-5, with D hard to call. Trimming left V 4 bases short and J 5 bases short, with 12 bases between. Looked up from germline, CDR1 is DFQATT and CDR2 is SNEGSKA (reference sequence). The CDR3 runs 13 residues. CDR3 nucleotides: TGCAGTGCTAAGCAGGAGGAAGATCAGCCCCAGCATTTT. This encodes CSAKQEEDQPQHF.